Listed here is a single T cell receptor (beta chain). The PCR had 60 Vbeta and 13 Jbeta primers. Some clones are missing from TCRdb's copy, which holds only in-frame ones; the method was immunoSEQ multiplex PCR. The table includes 150,000 to 200,000 clones, under 80% detected once. This specimen comes from a study of cytomegalovirus exposure and HLA in healthy donors. CDR3 length: 13 residues. Germline CDR1 reads GTSNPN; CDR2 reads SVGIG (reference sequence). V dropped 3 bases and J dropped 10 bases, with 18 bases sitting between them. The chain uses TRBV30 and TRBJ1-2; D unclear. The sequenced sample was PBMCs. The clonotype comes from a female donor in good health and CMV-seronegative. This CDR3 is CAWRSLRGIDYTF. The DNA for the CDR3 is TGTGCCTGGAGGAGCCTACGGGGAATCGACTACACCTTC.